This T cell receptor beta chain was retrieved from a study of CD8 T cells in Susac syndrome. Overall study context: Of the sequenced Susac syndrome patients, six had active disease and eight were in remission. Blood was drawn from patients with Susac syndrome. At that point, they were therapy-naive, on corticosteroids, or on intravenous immunoglobulin alone.

Study-wide results and caveats: The authors acknowledged that their TCR sequencing and HLA analysis involved a relatively small number of individuals.

After extraction with the RNeasy kit, 0.5 to 1 ug of the RNA was reverse transcribed using random hexamers. Via MiXCR, TCRdb re-called the immunoSEQ multiplex PCR reads, giving one row per CDR3 protein. The data show more than 80,000 distinct CDR3 sequences, 94% seen once. TEMRA cells were FACS-enriched, unlike CD8+ and CD4+ T cells, which were negatively isolated. With regard to this clonotype: What it recognizes is unknown.

The source material was CD8+ T cells from PBMCs. The receptor was isolated from a human donor with Susac syndrome.

CDR3 sequence: CSVEGVAGSTDTQYF. The CDR3 region has the DNA TGCAGCGTTGAAGGGGTAGCGGGGAGCACAGATACGCAGTATTTT. The J gene is TRBJ2-3, the V gene TRBV29-1, with TRBD2 matching over 8 bases. Per germline, CDR1 SQVTM and CDR2 ANQGSEA. The CDR3 contains 15 residues. The junction had 3 bases not matched to a gene; V was cut back by 1 base and J by 0 bases.